Below, 12 T cell receptor beta chains from the same sample are listed, as sequenced in a study of blood T cell repertoires in COVID-19. Sequenced by immunoSEQ multiplex PCR; TCRdb stores in-frame clones only, minus some. In the table there are some 190,000 clones, 80% of which are singletons. Sequenced input: PBMCs or T cells enriched from blood (not recorded which). Receptors were obtained from a man aged 60 to 69 who had been exposed to COVID-19.

This clone was recorded many times. The CDR3 DNA reads TGCAGCGTTCCTACCGACAGGGGCCTTTCAGAGACCCAGTACTTC. This sequence encodes CSVPTDRGLSETQYF. The genes are TRBV29-1 and TRBJ2-5; 8 bases are a match to TRBD1. Trimming cost V 5 bases and J 4 bases; bases outside gene matches: 12. The CDR3 covers 15 residues. Germline-derived CDR1 and CDR2 are SQVTM and ANQGSEA.

The CDR3 protein is CASSFMDSRYEQYF. CDR3 DNA: TGTGCCAGCAGTTTTATGGACTCACGTTACGAGCAGTACTTC. The rearrangement joins TRBV6-2 or TRBV6-3 to TRBJ2-7, with a possible D match to TRBD2 (5 bases). The CDR3 has 14 residues. The germline V and J ends were trimmed by 4 bases and 4 bases, with 14 bases remaining between them. CDR1 and CDR2 (germline): MNHEY, SVGEGT.

The sample holds one count of this clone. The chain recombines TRBV14 with TRBJ2-2, with D possibly being TRBD1 (6 bases). CDR1 SGHDN and CDR2 FVKESK come from the germline V gene. The V end was cut by 4 bases, the J end by 5 bases, with 11 bases between. The CDR3 length is 14 residues. The chain's CDR3 is CASSRDILTGELFF. The CDR3 nucleotides are TGTGCCAGCAGCCGGGACATCCTAACCGGGGAGCTGTTTTTT.

This chain links TRBV9 with TRBJ1-1; D is unresolved. The germline gives CDR1 SGDLS, CDR2 YYNGEE. This CDR3 contains 17 residues. V was pared by 0 bases and J by 1 base, with 16 bases between. CDR3 coding DNA: TGTGCCAGCAGCGTAGCCCCTACAGTGGTGGGGAACACTGAAGCTTTCTTT. Its protein is CASSVAPTVVGNTEAFF.

Turning to this clone: Within the sample, other DNA sequences also encode this same CDR3. The J gene is TRBJ1-1, the V gene TRBV19; 8 positions match TRBD1. The CDR3 consists of 15 residues. Germline values: CDR1 LNHDA, CDR2 SQIVND (reference sequence). V trimming: 3 bases; J trimming: 1 base; junction bases outside the gene matches: 4. This CDR3 reads CASSMGQAQNTEAFF. CDR3 DNA sequence: TGTGCCAGTAGTATGGGACAGGCCCAGAACACTGAAGCTTTCTTT.

The rearrangement joins TRBV11-3 to TRBJ2-7; 7 nucleotides agree with TRBD2. The germline V gene encodes CDR1 SGHNT and CDR2 YENEEA. Trimming removed 8 bases from V and 3 bases from J; junction bases left unmatched: 7. The CDR3 loop spans 13 amino acids. The CDR3 loop reads CASCPSGSYEQYF. The CDR3 DNA follows: TGTGCCAGCTGCCCTAGCGGTAGCTACGAGCAGTACTTC.

The rearrangement uses TRBV5-4 and TRBJ1-2; TRBD1 is a possible D gene (5 bases). The length of the CDR3 is 16 residues. Trimming took off 4 bases at V and 5 bases at J, with 21 bases between the two ends. CDR1 is SGHNT and CDR2 is YYREEE in the germline V gene (reference sequence). Here the CDR3 reads CASSRWGGRSLYGYTF. The CDR3 nucleotides are TGTGCCAGCAGCCGTTGGGGGGGACGGAGTCTATATGGCTACACCTTC.

The V and J genes are TRBV28 and TRBJ2-3; 9 positions agree with TRBD2. From germline, CDR1 is MDHEN and CDR2 SYDVKM. V lost 10 bases and J lost 0; bases outside the gene matches: 8. There are 15 residues in the CDR3. CDR3 amino acids: CATLTSGPSTDTQYF. The CDR3 region has the DNA TGTGCCACTTTAACTAGCGGGCCTAGCACAGATACGCAGTATTTT. The full variable domain, rest sourced from reference TRBV28 and TRBJ2-3, is DVKVTQSSRYLVKRTGEKVFLECVQDMDHENMFWYRQDPGLGLRLIYFSYDVKMKEKGDIPEGYSVSREKKERFSLILESASTNQTSMYLCATLTSGPSTDTQYFGPGTRLTVL.

The chain couples TRBV4-3 to TRBJ2-3, with 11 positions matching TRBD2. Germline V lookup: CDR1 LGHNA, CDR2 YSLEER. V was clipped by 0 bases and J by 5 bases; unmatched bases: 4. The CDR3 consists of 16 residues. CDR3 coding DNA: TGCGCCAGCAGCCAAGAAACTAGCGGGAGTGTAGATACGCAGTATTTT. Encoded protein: CASSQETSGSVDTQYF.

This clone was detected only a few times. This chain joins TRBV27 and TRBJ2-4; TRBD1 agrees at 9 bases. This CDR3 is 19 amino acids long. CDR1 is MNHEY, CDR2 SMNVEV, per germline (reference sequence). The trim removed 6 bases at V and 0 bases at J, leaving 15 bases unmatched. CDR3 sequence: CASRPGQGPPAIAKNIQYF. The CDR3 region has the DNA TGTGCCAGCAGACCGGGACAGGGCCCACCGGCCATAGCCAAAAACATTCAGTACTTC.

CDR3 region: CASSVVERGRVSDTQYF. CDR3 sequence (DNA): TGTGCCAGCAGCGTAGTCGAGCGGGGCCGTGTCTCAGATACGCAGTATTTT. V usage is TRBV9 and J usage is TRBJ2-3, with 7 bases that match TRBD2. The CDR3 extends over 17 amino acids. Germline-derived CDR1 and CDR2 are SGDLS and YYNGEE. Trimming at V came to 0 bases and at J to 4 bases, leaving 11 bases not matched to a gene.

This chain connects TRBV4-3 to TRBJ2-6, with 9 bases that match TRBD1. The germline gives CDR1 LGHNA, CDR2 YSLEER. This CDR3 has 20 amino acids. V trimming: 0 bases; J trimming: 2 bases; junction bases outside the gene matches: 11. CDR3 DNA sequence: TGCGCCAGCAGCCAAGAGGTTCCCGGGACAGGGTCACCTGGGGCCAACGTCCTGACTTTC. Translated: CASSQEVPGTGSPGANVLTF.